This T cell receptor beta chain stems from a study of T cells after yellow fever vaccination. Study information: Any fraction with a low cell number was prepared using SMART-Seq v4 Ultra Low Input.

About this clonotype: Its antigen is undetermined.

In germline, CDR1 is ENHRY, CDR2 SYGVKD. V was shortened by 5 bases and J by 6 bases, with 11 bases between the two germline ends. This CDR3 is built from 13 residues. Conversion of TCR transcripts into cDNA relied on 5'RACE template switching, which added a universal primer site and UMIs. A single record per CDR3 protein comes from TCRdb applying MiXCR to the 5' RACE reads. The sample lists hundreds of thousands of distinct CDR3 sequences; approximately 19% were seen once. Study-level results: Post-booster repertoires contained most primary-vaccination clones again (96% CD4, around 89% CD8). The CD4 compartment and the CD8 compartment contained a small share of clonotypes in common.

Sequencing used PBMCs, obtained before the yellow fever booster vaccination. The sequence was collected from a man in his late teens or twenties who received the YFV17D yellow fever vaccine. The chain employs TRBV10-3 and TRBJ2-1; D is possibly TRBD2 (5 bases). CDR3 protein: CAISTGGSNEQFF. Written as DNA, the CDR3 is TGTGCCATCAGTACGGGTGGGAGCAATGAGCAGTTCTTC.